A single sample gave rise to the 10 T cell receptor beta chains below, sequenced in a study of blood T cell repertoires in COVID-19. Sequencing used immunoSEQ multiplex PCR; TCRdb keeps in-frame clones, though not all of them. The sample has a few hundred thousand clones, around 91% seen once; the top ten hold around 1.1%. Sequencing was done on a sample of PBMCs or T cells enriched from blood (not recorded which). All receptors derive from a man aged 25-45 years who had recovered from COVID-19.

This chain joins TRBV19 and TRBJ2-3; D gene ambiguous. The CDR3 spans 14 residues. Trimming shortened V by 5 bases and J by 2 bases, and 11 bases separated the two germline ends. The germline gives CDR1 LNHDA, CDR2 SQIVND (reference sequence). The CDR3 nucleotides read TGTGCCAGTAGTCACCGCAGATCCACAGATACGCAGTATTTT. Amino acid sequence: CASSHRRSTDTQYF.

The rearrangement links TRBV20-1 to TRBJ2-1; 9 positions agree with TRBD2. With 3 bases clipped from V and 2 bases from J, the junction kept 8 bases outside the gene matches. The CDR3 covers 16 residues. Germline V gene sequence: CDR1 DFQATT, CDR2 SNEGSKA (reference sequence). The CDR3 loop is CSASQVSGSTYNEQFF. The CDR3 DNA follows: TGCAGTGCTAGTCAGGTTAGCGGGAGTACCTACAATGAGCAGTTCTTC.

The DNA of the CDR3 is TGTGCCACCAGCAGAGGAGACATGAACACTGAAGCTTTCTTT. As protein: CATSRGDMNTEAFF. The V gene is TRBV15, the J gene TRBJ1-1; D is undetermined. Germline values: CDR1 LNHNV, CDR2 YYDKDF (reference sequence). The CDR3 sequence is 14 residues long. V was shortened by 1 base and J by 0 bases, with 6 bases between the two germline ends.

This clone appeared once. The chain couples TRBV27 to TRBJ1-5, with TRBD1 matching 10 bases. CDR1 is MNHEY and CDR2 is SMNVEV in the germline V gene (reference sequence). V was clipped by 3 bases and J by 5 bases; unmatched bases: 7. The CDR3 runs 16 residues. CDR3 nucleotide sequence: TGTGCCAGCAGTTTGGGCGGGACAGGGGTACATCAGCCCCAGCATTTT. Translating it yields CASSLGGTGVHQPQHF.

This clone came up a few times. The rearrangement uses TRBV27 and TRBJ1-4, with unresolved D. This CDR3 has 15 residues. Germline CDR1 is MNHEY and CDR2 is SMNVEV (reference sequence). Deletions cut 6 bases from V and 0 bases from J, with 11 bases between. The CDR3 is CASRSPFTTNEKLFF. The CDR3 DNA is TGTGCCAGCAGATCTCCTTTTACAACTAATGAAAAACTGTTTTTT.

This sequence joins TRBV30 and TRBJ2-1; the match to TRBD2 covers 7 bases. The V gene's germline CDR1 is GTSNPN and CDR2 SVGIG (reference sequence). Trimming removed 1 base from V and 8 bases from J; junction bases left unmatched: 2. The CDR3 is made up of 12 amino acids. CDR3 nucleotide sequence: TGTGCCTGGAGTGGACTAGCCGATGAGCAGTTCTTC. Protein sequence: CAWSGLADEQFF.

This rearrangement joins TRBV19 to TRBJ2-7; the D gene is possibly TRBD2 (5 bases). Germline values: CDR1 LNHDA, CDR2 SQIVND (reference sequence). The CDR3 extends over 14 amino acids. V was cut by 4 bases and J by 3 bases, with 13 bases left in between. The CDR3, as DNA: TGTGCCAGTAGTACCGGGCCCGGAGGCTACGAGCAGTACTTC. Its protein is CASSTGPGGYEQYF.

V gene TRBV6-5 combines with J gene TRBJ2-3, with 7 bases matching TRBD2. The CDR3 spans 15 residues. In germline, CDR1 is MNHEY, CDR2 SVGAGI. J lost 3 bases, V lost 8 bases, and 11 bases had no gene match. The CDR3 region has the DNA TGTGCCAGCTCACGGGACTCAGCGGGAACAGATACGCAGTATTTT. Its translation is CASSRDSAGTDTQYF.

The J gene is TRBJ2-5, the V gene TRBV7-9; no clear D. The CDR3 covers 12 residues. The V gene lost 5 bases and the J gene lost 4 bases, with 8 bases spanning the gap. The germline V gene has CDR1 SEHNR and CDR2 FQNEAQ (reference sequence). The CDR3 reads CASSPPRETQYF. The CDR3, as DNA: TGTGCCAGCAGCCCCCCTAGAGAGACCCAGTACTTC.

The chain recombines TRBV24-1 with TRBJ2-5, with TRBD2 as a possible D gene (6 bases). Trimming took off 6 bases at V and 3 bases at J, with 13 bases between the two ends. The CDR3 length is 14 residues. Germline values: CDR1 KGHDR, CDR2 SFDVKD. CDR3 bases: TGTGCCACCAGTCTTGGCGGGAAGAAAGAGACCCAGTACTTC. As protein: CATSLGGKKETQYF.